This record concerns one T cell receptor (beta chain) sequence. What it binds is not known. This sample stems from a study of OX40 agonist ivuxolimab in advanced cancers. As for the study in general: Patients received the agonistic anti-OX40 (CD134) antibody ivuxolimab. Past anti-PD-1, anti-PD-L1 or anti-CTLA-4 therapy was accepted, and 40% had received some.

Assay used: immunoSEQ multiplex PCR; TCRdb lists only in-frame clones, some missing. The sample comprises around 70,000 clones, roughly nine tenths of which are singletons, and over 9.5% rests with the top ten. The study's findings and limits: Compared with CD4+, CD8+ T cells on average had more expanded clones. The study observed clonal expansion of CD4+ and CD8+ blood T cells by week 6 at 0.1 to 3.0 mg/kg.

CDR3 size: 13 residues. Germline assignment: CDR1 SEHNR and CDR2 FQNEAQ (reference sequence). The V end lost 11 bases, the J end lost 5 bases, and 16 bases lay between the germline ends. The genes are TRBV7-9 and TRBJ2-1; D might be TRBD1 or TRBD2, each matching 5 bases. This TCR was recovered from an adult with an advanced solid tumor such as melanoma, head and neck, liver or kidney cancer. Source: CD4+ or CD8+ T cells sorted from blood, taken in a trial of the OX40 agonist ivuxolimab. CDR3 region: CAGAGAGNNEQFF. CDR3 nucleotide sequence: TGTGCCGGAGCCGGGGCTGGCAACAATGAGCAGTTCTTC.